The table lists the clone carrying this T cell receptor beta chain with a few counts. This entry comes from a study of early T cells in non-severe SARS-CoV-2 infection. The overall study: The input, bulk RNA from unsorted whole blood, was sequenced, and chains were unpaired.

Each single cDNA molecule received a unique molecular identifier. MiXCR, applied by TCRdb to the 5' RACE reads, yields one record per CDR3 protein. In the table there are approximately 70,000 distinct CDR3 sequences, around 14% of which are singletons. The sequencing sample was made of whole blood. This TCR came from an adult who was a healthcare worker with PCR-confirmed SARS-CoV-2 infection or an uninfected control (not recorded which).

CDR3 bases: TGCGCCAGCAGCTTGGCCGGACGGAGCTCTGGAAACACCATATATTTT. Protein: CASSLAGRSSGNTIYF. The chain has TRBV5-1 and TRBJ1-3; no clear D gene. This CDR3 has 16 amino acids. Germline lookup yields CDR1 SGHRS and CDR2 YFSETQ. V gave up 0 bases and J gave up 0 bases, with 10 bases separating them.